The TCR beta chain under discussion was sequenced for a study of immune characterization of retroperitoneal liposarcoma (dated by TCRdb to the late 2010s). The germline V gene specifies MRHNA as CDR1 and SNTAGT as CDR2. The CDR3 sequence holds 15 residues, the cysteine and phenylalanine included. Only the CDR3 DNA stays, 45 bases, in frame from base 1. The library was obtained by PCR. TCRdb records NextSeq 500 as the sequencer. Through fastp at Q25 and MiXCR, TCRdb rebuilt clones from the public reads, retaining in-frame beta chains. One record per CDR3 amino acid sequence lists the most common genes and DNA. This sample comprises around 10,000 distinct CDR3 sequences, 40% to 55% of them detected only once. The ten largest clones take up about 10% of the sample. Concerning this clonotype itself: The target of this receptor is not known. Base qualities were left out, and no much larger clone turns up one base away.

Sequences were obtained from tumor tissue. Here the chain combines TRBV6-4 and TRBJ2-7; there is no confident call for the D gene. The last part of the DNA fits TRBJ2-5 better; the J call may be wrong. The receptor was derived from a female donor with retroperitoneal liposarcoma. The CDR3 reads CASSDFAGTQETQYF. At the DNA level, the sequence is TGTGCCAGCAGTGACTTTGCAGGAACACAAGAGACCCAGTACTTC.